This T cell receptor beta chain was retrieved from a study of cytomegalovirus exposure and HLA in healthy donors. As for the study in general: Early on, a data release was issued that held 85 million to 95 million unique TCRs from HLA-typed donors.

There are 19 residues in the CDR3. V was trimmed by 5 bases and J by 0 bases, leaving 23 bases between them. The germline gives CDR1 SGHAT, CDR2 FQNNGV. Only a few counts were recorded for this clone. No antigen is known for it. All donors participated as healthy donors of bone marrow. The study's findings and limits: Analyzed later, most CMV-associated TCR beta chains appeared HLA-restricted. Certain indistinguishable V segments, among them TRBV6-2 and TRBV6-3, were excluded.

Researchers ran the PCR with 60 Vbeta and 13 Jbeta primers. TCRdb's copy holds only in-frame clones and misses some; the assay was immunoSEQ multiplex PCR. Of 100,000 or so clones listed, under 85% are singletons. The chain is built from TRBV11-2 and TRBJ1-3; D gene unclear. What was sequenced was PBMCs. The clonotype originates from a man aged 30-40 years in good health and CMV-seronegative. The chain's CDR3 is CASSLTPAAPEGSGNTIYF. The CDR3 DNA reads as TGTGCCAGCAGCCTCACCCCCGCCGCGCCCGAGGGCTCTGGAAACACCATATATTTT. The whole variable domain, filled in from reference TRBV11-2 and TRBJ1-3, reads EAGVAQSPRYKIIEKRQSVAFWCNPISGHATLYWYQQILGQGPKLLIQFQNNGVVDDSQLPKDRFSAERLKGVDSTLKIQPAKLEDSAVYLCASSLTPAAPEGSGNTIYFGEGSWLTVV.